The present T cell receptor (beta chain) was sequenced within a study of cytomegalovirus exposure and HLA in healthy donors. Germline CDR1 is ENHRY and CDR2 is SYGVKD. This CDR3 region has 13 residues. The V end was cut by 2 bases, the J end by 4 bases, with 8 bases between. 60 Vbeta and 13 Jbeta primers were used in PCR. Assay: immunoSEQ multiplex PCR; the TCRdb copy retains only in-frame clones and omits some. The repertoire has about 160,000 clones, 84% of them found once; the top ten carry approximately 0.98%. Input material: PBMCs. This TCR derives from a man aged 25 to 40 in good health and CMV-seronegative. The chain couples TRBV10-3 to TRBJ2-5; D is possibly TRBD1 (5 bases). For the CDR3, the DNA is TGTGCCATCAGTGAGGGACATACAGAGACCCAGTACTTC. It yields the protein CAISEGHTETQYF.